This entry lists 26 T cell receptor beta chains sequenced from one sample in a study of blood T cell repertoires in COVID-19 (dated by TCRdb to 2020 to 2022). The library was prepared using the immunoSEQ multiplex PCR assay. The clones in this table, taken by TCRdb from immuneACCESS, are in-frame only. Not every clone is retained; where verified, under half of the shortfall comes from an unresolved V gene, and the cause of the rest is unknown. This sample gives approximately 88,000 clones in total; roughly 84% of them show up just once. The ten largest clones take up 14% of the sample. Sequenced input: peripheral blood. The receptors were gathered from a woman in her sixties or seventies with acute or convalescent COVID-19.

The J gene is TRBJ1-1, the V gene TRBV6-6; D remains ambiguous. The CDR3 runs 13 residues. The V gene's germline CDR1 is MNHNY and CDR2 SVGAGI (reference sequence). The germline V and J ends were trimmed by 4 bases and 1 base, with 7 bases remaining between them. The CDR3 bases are TGTGCCAGCAGTTTACCCGGGAACACTGAAGCTTTCTTT. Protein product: CASSLPGNTEAFF.

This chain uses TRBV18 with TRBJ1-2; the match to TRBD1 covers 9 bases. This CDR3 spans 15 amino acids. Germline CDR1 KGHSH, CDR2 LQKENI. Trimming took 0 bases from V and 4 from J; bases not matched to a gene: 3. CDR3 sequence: CASSPPGQGSYGYTF. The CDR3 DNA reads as TGTGCCAGCTCACCACCGGGACAGGGTTCCTATGGCTACACCTTC.

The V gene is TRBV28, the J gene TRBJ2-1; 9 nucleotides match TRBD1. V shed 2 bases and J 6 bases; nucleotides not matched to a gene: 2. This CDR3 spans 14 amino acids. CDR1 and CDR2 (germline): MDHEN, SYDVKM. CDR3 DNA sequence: TGTGCCAGCAGTTTACCGGACAGGGGCAATGAGCAGTTCTTC. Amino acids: CASSLPDRGNEQFF.

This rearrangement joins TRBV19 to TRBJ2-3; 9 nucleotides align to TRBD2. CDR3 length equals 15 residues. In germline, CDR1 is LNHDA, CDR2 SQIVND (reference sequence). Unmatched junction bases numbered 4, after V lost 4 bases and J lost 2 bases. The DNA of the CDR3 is TGTGCCAGTAGTACAGCGGGGGGCCTCACAGATACGCAGTATTTT. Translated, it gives CASSTAGGLTDTQYF.

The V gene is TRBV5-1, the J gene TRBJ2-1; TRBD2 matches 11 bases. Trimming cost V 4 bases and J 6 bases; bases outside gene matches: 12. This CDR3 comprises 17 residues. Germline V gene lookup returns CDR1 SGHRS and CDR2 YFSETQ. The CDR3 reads CASSPGWRLAGGNEQFF. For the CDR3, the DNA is TGCGCCAGCAGCCCGGGATGGCGGCTAGCGGGGGGCAATGAGCAGTTCTTC.

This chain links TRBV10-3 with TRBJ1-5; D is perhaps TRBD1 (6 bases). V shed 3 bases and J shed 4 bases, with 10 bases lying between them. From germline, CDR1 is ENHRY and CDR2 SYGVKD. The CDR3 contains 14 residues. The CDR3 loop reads CAISEPGVNQPQHF. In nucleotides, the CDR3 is TGTGCCATCAGTGAACCAGGGGTGAATCAGCCCCAGCATTTT.

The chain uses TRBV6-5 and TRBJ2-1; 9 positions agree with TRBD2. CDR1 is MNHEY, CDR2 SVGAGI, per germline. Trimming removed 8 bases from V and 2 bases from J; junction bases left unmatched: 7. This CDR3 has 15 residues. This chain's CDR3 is CASYRASGAYNEQFF. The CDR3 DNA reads TGTGCCAGCTATCGAGCTAGCGGGGCCTACAATGAGCAGTTCTTC.

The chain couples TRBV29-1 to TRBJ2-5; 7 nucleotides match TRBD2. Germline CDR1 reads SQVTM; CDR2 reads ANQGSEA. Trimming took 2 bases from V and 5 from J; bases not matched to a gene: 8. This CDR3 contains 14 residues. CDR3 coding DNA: TGCAGCGTTGAACCGGGACTAAGGAGGGAGACCCAGTACTTC. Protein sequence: CSVEPGLRRETQYF.

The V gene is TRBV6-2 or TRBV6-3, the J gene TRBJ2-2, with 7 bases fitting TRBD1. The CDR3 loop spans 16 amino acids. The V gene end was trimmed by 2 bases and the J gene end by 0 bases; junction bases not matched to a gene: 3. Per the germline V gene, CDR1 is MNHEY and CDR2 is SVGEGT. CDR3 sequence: CASSYPTGANTGELFF. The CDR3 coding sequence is TGTGCCAGCAGTTACCCCACAGGGGCGAACACCGGGGAGCTGTTTTTT.

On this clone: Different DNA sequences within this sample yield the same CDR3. CDR3 sequence: CASSLGQGVDTQYF. The CDR3, as DNA: TGTGCCAGCAGCCTCGGACAGGGTGTAGATACGCAGTATTTT. The V gene is TRBV5-8, the J gene TRBJ2-3; 8 positions agree with TRBD1. V lost 4 bases, J lost 5 bases, and 6 bases stayed unmatched. CDR1 and CDR2 (germline): SGHTS, YDEGEE. The CDR3 sequence is 14 residues long.

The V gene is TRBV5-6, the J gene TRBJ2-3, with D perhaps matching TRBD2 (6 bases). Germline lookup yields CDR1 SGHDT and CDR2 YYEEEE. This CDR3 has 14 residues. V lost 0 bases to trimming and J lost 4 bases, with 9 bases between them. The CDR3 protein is CASSLAGVPDTQYF. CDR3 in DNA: TGTGCCAGCAGCTTGGCGGGAGTCCCAGATACGCAGTATTTT.

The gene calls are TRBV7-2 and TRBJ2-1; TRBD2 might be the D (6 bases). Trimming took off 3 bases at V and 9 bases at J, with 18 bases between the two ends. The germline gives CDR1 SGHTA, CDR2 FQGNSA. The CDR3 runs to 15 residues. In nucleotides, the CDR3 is TGTGCCAGCAGCTTGGGGGGACCCGGGGCGGGTGAGCAGTTCTTC. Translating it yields CASSLGGPGAGEQFF.

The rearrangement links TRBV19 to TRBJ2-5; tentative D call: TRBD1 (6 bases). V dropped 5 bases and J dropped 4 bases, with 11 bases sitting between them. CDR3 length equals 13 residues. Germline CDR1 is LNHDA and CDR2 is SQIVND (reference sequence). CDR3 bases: TGTGCCAGTAGTGCCAGGGGCCCAGAGACCCAGTACTTC. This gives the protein CASSARGPETQYF.

In DNA, the CDR3 is TGTGCCAGTAGTGAGTTCGGACTGGGAAAGGAAGGCTACACCTTC. Its translation: CASSEFGLGKEGYTF. The rearrangement links TRBV19 to TRBJ1-2; unclear D gene. The CDR3 is made up of 15 amino acids. The germline gives CDR1 LNHDA, CDR2 SQIVND (reference sequence). Trimming took off 5 bases at V and 8 bases at J, with 21 bases between the two ends.

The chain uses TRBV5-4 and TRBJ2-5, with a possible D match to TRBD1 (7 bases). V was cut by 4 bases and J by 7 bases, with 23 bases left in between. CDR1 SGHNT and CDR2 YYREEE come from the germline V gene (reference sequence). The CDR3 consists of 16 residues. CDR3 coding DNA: TGTGCCAGCAGCGTGCCGGACAGGAGGGATCCTGGGACCCAGTACTTC. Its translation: CASSVPDRRDPGTQYF. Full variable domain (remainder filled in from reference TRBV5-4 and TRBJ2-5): ETGVTQSPTHLIKTRGQQVTLRCSSQSGHNTVSWYQQALGQGPQFIFQYYREEENGRGNFPPRFSGLQFPNYSSELNVNALELDDSALYLCASSVPDRRDPGTQYFGPGTRLLVL.

The CDR3 nucleotides are TGTGCCAGCAGCGGGGTGGGCGGGGAGCTGTTTTTT. Protein: CASSGVGGELFF. This chain links TRBV28 with TRBJ2-2, with a tentative D call TRBD2 (5 bases). The CDR3 spans 12 residues. V lost 6 bases and J 7 bases, leaving 9 bases between the germline ends. From germline, CDR1 is MDHEN and CDR2 SYDVKM.

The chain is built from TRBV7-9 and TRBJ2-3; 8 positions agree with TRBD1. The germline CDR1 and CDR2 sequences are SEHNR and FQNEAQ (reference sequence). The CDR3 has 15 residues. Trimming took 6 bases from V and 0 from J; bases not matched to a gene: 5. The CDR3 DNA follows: TGTGCCAGCAGAAAGGGACAGGCTAGCACAGATACGCAGTATTTT. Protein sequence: CASRKGQASTDTQYF.

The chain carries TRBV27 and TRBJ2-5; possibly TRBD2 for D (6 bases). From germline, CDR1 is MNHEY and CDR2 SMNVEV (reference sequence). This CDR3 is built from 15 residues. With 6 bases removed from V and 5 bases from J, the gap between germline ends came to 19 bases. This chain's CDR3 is CASRGPGGVLETQYF. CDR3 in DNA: TGTGCCAGCAGGGGGCCTGGCGGGGTACTGGAGACCCAGTACTTC.

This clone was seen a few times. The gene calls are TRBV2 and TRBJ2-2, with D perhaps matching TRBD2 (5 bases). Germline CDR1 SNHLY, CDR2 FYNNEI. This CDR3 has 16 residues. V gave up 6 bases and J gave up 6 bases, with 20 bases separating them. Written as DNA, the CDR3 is TGTGCCAGCAGCCCCGGGGTGTCTCGAGACCCCGGGGAGCTGTTTTTT. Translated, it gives CASSPGVSRDPGELFF.

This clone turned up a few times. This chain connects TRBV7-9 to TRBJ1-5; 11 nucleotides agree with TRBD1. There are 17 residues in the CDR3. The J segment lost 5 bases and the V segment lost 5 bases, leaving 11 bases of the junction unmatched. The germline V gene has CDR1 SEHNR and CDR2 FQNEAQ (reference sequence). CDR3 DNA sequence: TGTGCCAGCAGCCCAGGACAGGGGGCGCGTTTAGATCAGCCCCAGCATTTT. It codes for CASSPGQGARLDQPQHF.

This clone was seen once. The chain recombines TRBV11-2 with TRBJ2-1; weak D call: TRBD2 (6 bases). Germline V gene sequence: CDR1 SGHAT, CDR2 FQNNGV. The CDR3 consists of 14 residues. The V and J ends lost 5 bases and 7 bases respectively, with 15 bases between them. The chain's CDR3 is CASSPRLALNEQFF. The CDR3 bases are TGTGCCAGCAGCCCCAGGCTAGCGCTGAATGAGCAGTTCTTC. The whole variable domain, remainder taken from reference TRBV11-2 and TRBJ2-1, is EAGVAQSPRYKIIEKRQSVAFWCNPISGHATLYWYQQILGQGPKLLIQFQNNGVVDDSQLPKDRFSAERLKGVDSTLKIQPAKLEDSAVYLCASSPRLALNEQFFGPGTRLTVL.

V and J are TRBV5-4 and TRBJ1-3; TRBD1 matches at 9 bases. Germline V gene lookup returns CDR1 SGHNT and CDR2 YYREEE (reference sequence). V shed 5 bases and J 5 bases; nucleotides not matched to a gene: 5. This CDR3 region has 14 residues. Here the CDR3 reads CASSPGTGRNTIYF. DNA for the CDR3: TGTGCCAGCAGTCCCGGGACAGGGCGAAACACCATATATTTT.

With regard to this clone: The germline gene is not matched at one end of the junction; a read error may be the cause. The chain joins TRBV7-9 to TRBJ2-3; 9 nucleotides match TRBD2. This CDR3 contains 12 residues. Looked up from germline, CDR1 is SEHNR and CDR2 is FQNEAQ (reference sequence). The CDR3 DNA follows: TGTGCCAGCAGCTTAGAGGCGGGGGGGCCAGGTTTT. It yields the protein CASSLEAGGPGF.

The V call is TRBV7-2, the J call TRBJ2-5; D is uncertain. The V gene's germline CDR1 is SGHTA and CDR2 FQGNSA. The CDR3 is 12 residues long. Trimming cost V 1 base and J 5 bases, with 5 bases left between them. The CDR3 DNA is TGTGCCAGCAGCTTAGTCGGGGAGACCCAGTACTTC. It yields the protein CASSLVGETQYF.

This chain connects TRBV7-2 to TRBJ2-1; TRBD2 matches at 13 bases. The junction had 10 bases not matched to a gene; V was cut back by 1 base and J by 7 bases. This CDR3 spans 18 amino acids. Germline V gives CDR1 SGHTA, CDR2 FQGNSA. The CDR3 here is CASSLDFSWTSGSNEQFF. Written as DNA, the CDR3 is TGTGCCAGCAGCTTAGATTTTAGTTGGACTAGCGGGAGTAATGAGCAGTTCTTC.

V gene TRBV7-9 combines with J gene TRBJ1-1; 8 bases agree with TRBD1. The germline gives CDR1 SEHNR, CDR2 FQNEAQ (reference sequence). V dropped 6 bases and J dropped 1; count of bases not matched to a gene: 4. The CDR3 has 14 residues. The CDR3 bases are TGTGCCAGCAGTTACCAGGGGGCGAACACTGAAGCTTTCTTT. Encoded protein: CASSYQGANTEAFF. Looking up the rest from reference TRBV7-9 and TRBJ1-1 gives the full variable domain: DTGVSQNPRHKITKRGQNVTFRCDPISEHNRLYWYRQTLGQGPEFLTYFQNEAQLEKSRLLSDRFSAERPKGSFSTLEIQRTEQGDSAMYLCASSYQGANTEAFFGQGTRLTVV.